This TCR beta chain emerged from a study of cytotoxic CD8 clonotypes in ibrutinib-treated CLL. Study-wide results and caveats: Researchers report that baseline clonality outpaced age-matched healthy donors and tracked circulating CD8+ T-cell counts. Under therapy, public clonotypes either contracted or stayed stable, and they were uncommon.

Some clones are missing from TCRdb's copy, which holds only in-frame ones; the method was immunoSEQ multiplex PCR. This sample has approximately 97,000 clones; 60% to 80% occur once, and the top ten carry roughly 24%. Germline values: CDR1 SGHTA, CDR2 FQGTGA. V lost 4 bases to trimming and J lost 8 bases; unmatched junction nucleotides: 13. The CDR3 is made up of 16 amino acids. This clone was counted once. Antigen specificity is unknown. Sequences were derived from PBMCs, sampled after 24 months of ibrutinib treatment. The origin of this receptor is a human donor with chronic lymphocytic leukemia. V and J are TRBV7-3 and TRBJ2-1; TRBD2 matches at 8 bases. CDR3 in amino acids: CASSSPGPLADDEQFF. The CDR3 nucleotides are TGTGCCAGCAGCTCCCCCGGACCACTAGCGGATGATGAGCAGTTCTTC.